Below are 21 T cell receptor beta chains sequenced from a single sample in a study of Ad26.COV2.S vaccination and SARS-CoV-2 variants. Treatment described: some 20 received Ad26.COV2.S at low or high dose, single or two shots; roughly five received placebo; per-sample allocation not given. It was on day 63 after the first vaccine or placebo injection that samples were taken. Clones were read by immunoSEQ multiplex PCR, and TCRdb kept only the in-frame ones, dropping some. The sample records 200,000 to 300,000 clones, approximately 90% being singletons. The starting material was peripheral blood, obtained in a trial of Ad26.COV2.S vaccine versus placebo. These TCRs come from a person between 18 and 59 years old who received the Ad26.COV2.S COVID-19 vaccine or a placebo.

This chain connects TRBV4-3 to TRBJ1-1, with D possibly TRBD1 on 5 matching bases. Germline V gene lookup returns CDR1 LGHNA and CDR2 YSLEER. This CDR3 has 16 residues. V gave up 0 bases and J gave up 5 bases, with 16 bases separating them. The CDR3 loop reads CASSQDVGPQGTEAFF. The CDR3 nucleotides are TGCGCCAGCAGCCAAGATGTTGGACCCCAGGGTACTGAAGCTTTCTTT.

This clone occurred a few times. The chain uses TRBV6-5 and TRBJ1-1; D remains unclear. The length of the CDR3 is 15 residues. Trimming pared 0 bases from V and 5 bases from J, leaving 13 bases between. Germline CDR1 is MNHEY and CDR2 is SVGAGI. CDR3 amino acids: CASSYSIAVGTEAFF. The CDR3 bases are TGTGCCAGCAGTTACTCGATCGCTGTGGGAACTGAAGCTTTCTTT.

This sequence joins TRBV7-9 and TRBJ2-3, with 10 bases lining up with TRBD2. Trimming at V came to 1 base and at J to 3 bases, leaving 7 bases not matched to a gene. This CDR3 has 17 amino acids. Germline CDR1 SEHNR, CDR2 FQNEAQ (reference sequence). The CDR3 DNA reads TGTGCCAGCAGCTTAGGAGGTCTAGCGGGAGCAACAGATACGCAGTATTTT. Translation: CASSLGGLAGATDTQYF.

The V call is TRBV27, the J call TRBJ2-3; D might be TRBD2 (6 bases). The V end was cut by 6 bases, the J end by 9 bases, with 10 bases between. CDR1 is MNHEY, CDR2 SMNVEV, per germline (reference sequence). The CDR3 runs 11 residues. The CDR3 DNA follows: TGTGCCAGCAGCCTGGGGAGGACGCAGTATTTT. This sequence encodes CASSLGRTQYF.

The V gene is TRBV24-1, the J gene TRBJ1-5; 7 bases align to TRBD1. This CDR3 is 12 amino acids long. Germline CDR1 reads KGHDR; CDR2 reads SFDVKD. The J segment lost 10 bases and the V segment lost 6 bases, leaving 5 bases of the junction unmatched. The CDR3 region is CATSHRGEPQHF. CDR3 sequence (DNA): TGTGCCACCAGTCACAGGGGAGAACCCCAGCATTTT.

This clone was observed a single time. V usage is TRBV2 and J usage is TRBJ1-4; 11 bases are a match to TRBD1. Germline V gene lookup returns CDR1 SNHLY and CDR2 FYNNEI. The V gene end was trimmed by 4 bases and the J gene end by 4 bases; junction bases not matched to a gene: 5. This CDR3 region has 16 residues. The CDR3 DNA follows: TGTGCCAGCAGTGTCGGGACAGGGGGACTTAATGAAAAACTGTTTTTT. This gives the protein CASSVGTGGLNEKLFF.

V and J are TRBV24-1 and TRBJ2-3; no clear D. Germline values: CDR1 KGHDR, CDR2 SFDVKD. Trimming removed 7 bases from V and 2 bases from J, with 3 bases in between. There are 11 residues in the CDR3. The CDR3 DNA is TGTGCCACCAGCACCACAGATACGCAGTATTTT. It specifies CATSTTDTQYF.

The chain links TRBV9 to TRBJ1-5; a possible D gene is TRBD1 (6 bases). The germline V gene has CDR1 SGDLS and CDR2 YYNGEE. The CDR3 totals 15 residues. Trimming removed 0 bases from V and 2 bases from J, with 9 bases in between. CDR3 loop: CASSVGGGGNQPQHF. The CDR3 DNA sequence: TGTGCCAGCAGCGTAGGGGGGGGCGGCAATCAGCCCCAGCATTTT.

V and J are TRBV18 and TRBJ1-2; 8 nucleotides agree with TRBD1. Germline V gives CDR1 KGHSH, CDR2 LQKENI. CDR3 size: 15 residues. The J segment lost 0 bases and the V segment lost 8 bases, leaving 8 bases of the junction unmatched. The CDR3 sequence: CASTLTGAANYGYTF. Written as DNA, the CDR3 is TGTGCCAGCACATTGACAGGGGCGGCTAACTATGGCTACACCTTC. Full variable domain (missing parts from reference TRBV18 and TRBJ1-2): NAGVMQNPRHLVRRRGQEARLRCSPMKGHSHVYWYRQLPEEGLKFMVYLQKENIIDESGMPKERFSAEFPKEGPSILRIQQVVRGDSAAYFCASTLTGAANYGYTFGSGTRLTVV.

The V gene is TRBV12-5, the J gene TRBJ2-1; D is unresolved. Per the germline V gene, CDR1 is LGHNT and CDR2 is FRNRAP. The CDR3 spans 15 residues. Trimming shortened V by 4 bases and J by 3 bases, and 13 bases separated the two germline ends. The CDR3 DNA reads TGTGCTAGTGGTTCCCTAGTGGGCTTCTACAATGAGCAGTTCTTC. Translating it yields CASGSLVGFYNEQFF.

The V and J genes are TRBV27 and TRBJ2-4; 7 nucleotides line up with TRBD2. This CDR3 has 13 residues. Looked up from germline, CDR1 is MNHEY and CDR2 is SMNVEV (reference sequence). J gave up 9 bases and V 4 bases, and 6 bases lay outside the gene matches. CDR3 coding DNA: TGTGCCAGCAGTTCGGTAGCGGGTAGCATTCAGTACTTC. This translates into CASSSVAGSIQYF.

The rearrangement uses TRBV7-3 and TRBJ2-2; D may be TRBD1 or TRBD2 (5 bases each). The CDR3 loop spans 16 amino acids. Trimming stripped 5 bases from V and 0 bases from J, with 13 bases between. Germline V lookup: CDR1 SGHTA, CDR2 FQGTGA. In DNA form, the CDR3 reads TGTGCCAGCAGCGATCCTGGGGGTTCGAACACCGGGGAGCTGTTTTTT. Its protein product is CASSDPGGSNTGELFF.

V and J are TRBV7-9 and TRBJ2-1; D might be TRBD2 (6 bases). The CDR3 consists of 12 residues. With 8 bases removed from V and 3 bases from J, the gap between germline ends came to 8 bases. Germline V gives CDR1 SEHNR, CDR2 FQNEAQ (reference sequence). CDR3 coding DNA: TGTGCCAGCGGGCGGGACTACAATGAGCAGTTCTTC. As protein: CASGRDYNEQFF.

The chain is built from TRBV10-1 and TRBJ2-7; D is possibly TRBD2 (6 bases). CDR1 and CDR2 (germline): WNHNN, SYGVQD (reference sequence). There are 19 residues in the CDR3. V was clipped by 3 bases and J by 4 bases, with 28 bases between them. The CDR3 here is CASSEMGGIVLRCRYEQYV. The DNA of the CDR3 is TGCGCCAGCAGTGAAATGGGAGGTATTGTCCTCCGATGTCGTTACGAGCAGTACGTC.

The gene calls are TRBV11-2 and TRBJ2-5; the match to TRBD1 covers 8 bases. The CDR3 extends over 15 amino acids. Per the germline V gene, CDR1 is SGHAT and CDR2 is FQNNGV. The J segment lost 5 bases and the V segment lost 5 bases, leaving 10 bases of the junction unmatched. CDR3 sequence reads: CASSPTRTGLETQYF. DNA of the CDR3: TGTGCCAGCAGCCCTACTAGGACAGGGTTGGAGACCCAGTACTTC.

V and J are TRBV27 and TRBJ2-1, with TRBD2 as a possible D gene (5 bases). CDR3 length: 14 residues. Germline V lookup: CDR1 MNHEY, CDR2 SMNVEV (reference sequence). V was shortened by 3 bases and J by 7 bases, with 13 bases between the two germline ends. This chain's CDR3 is CASSLVGRFNEQFF. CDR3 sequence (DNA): TGTGCCAGCAGTTTGGTAGGGAGATTTAATGAGCAGTTCTTC.

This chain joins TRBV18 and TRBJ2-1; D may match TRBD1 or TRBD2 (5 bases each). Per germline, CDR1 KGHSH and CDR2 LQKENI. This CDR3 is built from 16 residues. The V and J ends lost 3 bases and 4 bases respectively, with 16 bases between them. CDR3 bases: TGTGCCAGCTCACCGATCGGGACGGGACCTTACAATGAGCAGTTCTTC. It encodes CASSPIGTGPYNEQFF.

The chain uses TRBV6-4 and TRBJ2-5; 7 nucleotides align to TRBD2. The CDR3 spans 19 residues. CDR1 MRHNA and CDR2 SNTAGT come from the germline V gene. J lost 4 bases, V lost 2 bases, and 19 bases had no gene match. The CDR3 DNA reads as TGTGCCAGCAGTGACGGTCTGGCCGATCCGGGGAGGGTTCGAGAGACCCAGTACTTC. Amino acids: CASSDGLADPGRVRETQYF.

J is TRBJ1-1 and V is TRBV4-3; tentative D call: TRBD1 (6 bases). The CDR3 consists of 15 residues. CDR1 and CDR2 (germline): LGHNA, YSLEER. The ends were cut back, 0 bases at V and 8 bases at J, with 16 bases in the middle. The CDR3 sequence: CASSQEEGGGSEAFF. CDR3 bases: TGCGCCAGCAGCCAAGAGGAAGGAGGGGGAAGCGAAGCTTTCTTT.

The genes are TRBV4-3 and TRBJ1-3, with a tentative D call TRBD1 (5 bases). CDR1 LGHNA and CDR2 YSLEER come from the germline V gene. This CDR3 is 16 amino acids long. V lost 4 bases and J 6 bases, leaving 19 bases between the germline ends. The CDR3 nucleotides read TGCGCCAGCAGCCGGATCCAGGGCGACTTTTTAAACACCATATATTTT. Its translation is CASSRIQGDFLNTIYF.

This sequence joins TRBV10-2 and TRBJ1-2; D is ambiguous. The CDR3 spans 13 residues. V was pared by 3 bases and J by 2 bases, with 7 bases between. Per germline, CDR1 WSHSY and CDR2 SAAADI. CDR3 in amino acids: CASSDFENYGYTF. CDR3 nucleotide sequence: TGCGCCAGCAGTGACTTCGAAAACTATGGCTACACCTTC.